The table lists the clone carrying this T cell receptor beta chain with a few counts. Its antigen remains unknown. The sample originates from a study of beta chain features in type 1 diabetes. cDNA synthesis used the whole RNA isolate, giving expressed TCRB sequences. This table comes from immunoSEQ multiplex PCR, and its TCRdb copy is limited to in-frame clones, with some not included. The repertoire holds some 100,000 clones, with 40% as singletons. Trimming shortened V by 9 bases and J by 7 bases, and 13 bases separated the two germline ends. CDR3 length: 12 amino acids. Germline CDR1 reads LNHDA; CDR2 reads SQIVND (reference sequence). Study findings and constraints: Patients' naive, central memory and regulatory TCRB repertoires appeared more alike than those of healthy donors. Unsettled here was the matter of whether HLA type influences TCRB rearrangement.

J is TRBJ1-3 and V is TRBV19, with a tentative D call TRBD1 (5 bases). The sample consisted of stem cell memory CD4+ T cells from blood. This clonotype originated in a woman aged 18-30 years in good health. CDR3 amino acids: CASRGRLNTIYF. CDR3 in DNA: TGTGCCAGCCGGGGGAGATTGAACACCATATATTTT.